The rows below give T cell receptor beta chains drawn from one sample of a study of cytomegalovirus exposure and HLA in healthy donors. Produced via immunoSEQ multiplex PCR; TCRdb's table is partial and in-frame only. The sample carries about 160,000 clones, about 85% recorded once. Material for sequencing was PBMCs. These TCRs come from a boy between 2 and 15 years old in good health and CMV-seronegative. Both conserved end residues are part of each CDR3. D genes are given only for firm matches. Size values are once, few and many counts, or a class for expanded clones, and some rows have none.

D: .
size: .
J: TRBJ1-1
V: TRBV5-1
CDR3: CASSLARTGTSQAFF
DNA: TGCGCCAGCAGCTTGGCCCGCACGGGGACATCTCAAGCTTTCTTT

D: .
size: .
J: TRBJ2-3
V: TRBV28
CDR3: CASLGAPSVTQYF
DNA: TGTGCCAGTCTTGGTGCCCCCTCGGTTACGCAGTATTTT

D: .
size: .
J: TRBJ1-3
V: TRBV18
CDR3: CASREAVSHTIYF
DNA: TGTGCCAGCCGAGAGGCGGTTTCGCACACCATATATTTT

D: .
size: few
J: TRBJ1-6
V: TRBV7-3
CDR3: CASSPRGGEYSPLHF
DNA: TGTGCCAGCAGCCCAAGGGGGGGTGAGTACTCACCCCTCCACTTT

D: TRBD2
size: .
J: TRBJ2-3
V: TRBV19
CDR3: CASTDAPGLAGDTDTQYF
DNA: TGTGCCAGTACCGACGCCCCGGGGCTAGCGGGGGATACAGATACGCAGTATTTT

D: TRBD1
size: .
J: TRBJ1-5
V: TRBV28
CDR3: CASRQGGNQPQHF
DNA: TGTGCCAGCAGACAGGGGGGCAATCAGCCCCAGCATTTT

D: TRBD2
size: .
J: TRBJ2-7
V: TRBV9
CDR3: CASSVGAGVPYEQYF
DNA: TGTGCCAGCAGCGTAGGGGCGGGAGTCCCCTACGAGCAGTACTTC

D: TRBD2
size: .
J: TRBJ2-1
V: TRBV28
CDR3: CASSFRLWLAVYNEQFF
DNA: TGTGCCAGCAGTTTTAGATTATGGCTAGCGGTATACAATGAGCAGTTCTTC

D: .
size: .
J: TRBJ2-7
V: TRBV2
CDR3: CASRQGQHEQYF
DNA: TGTGCCAGCAGGCAAGGACAGCACGAGCAGTACTTC

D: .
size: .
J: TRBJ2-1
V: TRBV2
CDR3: CASSEQGPYNEQFF
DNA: TGTGCCAGCAGTGAACAGGGCCCCTACAATGAGCAGTTCTTC

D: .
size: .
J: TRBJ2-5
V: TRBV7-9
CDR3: CASREGGEGTQYF
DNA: TGTGCCAGCCGGGAAGGAGGAGAGGGGACCCAGTACTTC

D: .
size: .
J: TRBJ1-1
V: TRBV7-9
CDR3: CASSSSTGFEAFF
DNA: TGTGCCAGCAGCTCTTCAACAGGGTTTGAAGCTTTCTTT

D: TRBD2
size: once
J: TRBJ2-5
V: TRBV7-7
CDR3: CASSSAGGGQETQYF
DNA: TGTGCTAGCAGCTCAGCGGGAGGGGGACAAGAGACCCAGTACTTC

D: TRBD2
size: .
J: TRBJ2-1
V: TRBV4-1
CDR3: CASSQRVFREGYNEQFF
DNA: TGCGCCAGCAGCCAAAGGGTGTTTCGGGAGGGGTACAATGAGCAGTTCTTC

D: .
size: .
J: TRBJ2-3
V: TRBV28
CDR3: CASSPPGDTDTQYF
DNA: TGTGCCAGCAGTCCCCCAGGGGACACAGATACGCAGTATTTT

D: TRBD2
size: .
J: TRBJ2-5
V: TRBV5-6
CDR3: CASSLALAGGTYQETQYF
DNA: TGTGCCAGCAGCTTGGCGCTAGCGGGGGGGACGTACCAAGAGACCCAGTACTTC

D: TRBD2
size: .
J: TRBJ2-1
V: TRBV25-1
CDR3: CASTLAGTRGNEQFF
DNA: TGTGCCAGCACACTAGCGGGAACCCGTGGTAATGAGCAGTTCTTC

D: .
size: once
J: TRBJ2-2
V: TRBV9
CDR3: CASSAPPGTNTGELFF
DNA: TGTGCCAGCAGCGCCCCCCCGGGGACGAACACCGGGGAGCTGTTTTTT

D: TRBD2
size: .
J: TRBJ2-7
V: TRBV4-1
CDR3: CASSQPGLAAYEQYF
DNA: TGCGCCAGCAGCCAGCCCGGACTAGCGGCCTACGAGCAGTACTTC

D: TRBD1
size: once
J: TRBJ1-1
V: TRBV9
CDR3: CASSARDRGRMDTEAFF
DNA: TGTGCCAGCAGCGCCCGGGACAGGGGGCGCATGGACACTGAAGCTTTCTTT

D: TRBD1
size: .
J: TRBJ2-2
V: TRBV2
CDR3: CAGRQGRAGELFF
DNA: TGTGCCGGCCGACAGGGAAGGGCCGGGGAGCTGTTTTTT

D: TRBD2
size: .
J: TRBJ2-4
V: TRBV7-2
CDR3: CASSYTSGSGRNIQYF
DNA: TGTGCCAGCAGCTACACTAGCGGGAGCGGGAGAAACATTCAGTACTTC

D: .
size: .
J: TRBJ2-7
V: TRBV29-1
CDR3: CSVEAGDAYEQYF
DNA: TGCAGCGTTGAAGCGGGAGATGCCTACGAGCAGTACTTC

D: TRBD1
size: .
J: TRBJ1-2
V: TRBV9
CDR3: CASSAGGANYGYTF
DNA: TGTGCCAGCAGCGCAGGGGGCGCGAACTATGGCTACACCTTC

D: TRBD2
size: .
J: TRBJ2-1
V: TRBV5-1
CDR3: CASSSILNPAGVTYNEQFF
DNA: TGCGCCAGCAGCTCAATTTTAAATCCAGCGGGAGTAACCTACAATGAGCAGTTCTTC

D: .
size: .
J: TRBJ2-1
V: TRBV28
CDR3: CASSSTQEVNEQFF
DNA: TGTGCCAGCAGTTCAACCCAGGAGGTGAATGAGCAGTTCTTC

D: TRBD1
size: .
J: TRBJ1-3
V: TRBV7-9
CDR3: CASSSLGQGGNTIYF
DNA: TGTGCCAGCAGCTCCCTGGGACAGGGGGGAAACACCATATATTTT

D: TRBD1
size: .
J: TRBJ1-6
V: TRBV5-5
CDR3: CASSSPGGSPLHF
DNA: TGTGCCAGCAGCTCGCCAGGGGGATCACCCCTCCACTTT

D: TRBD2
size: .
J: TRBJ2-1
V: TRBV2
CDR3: CASGLAGEPREQFF
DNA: TGTGCCAGCGGACTAGCGGGAGAACCCCGTGAGCAGTTCTTC

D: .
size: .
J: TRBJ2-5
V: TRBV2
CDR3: CASSDNRGETQYF
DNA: TGTGCCAGCAGTGACAACCGGGGAGAGACCCAGTACTTC

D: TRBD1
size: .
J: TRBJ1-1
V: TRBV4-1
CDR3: CASSQGRGSLNTEAFF
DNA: TGCGCCAGCAGCCAAGGCAGGGGGTCACTGAACACTGAAGCTTTCTTT

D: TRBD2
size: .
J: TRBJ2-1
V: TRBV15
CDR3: CATSREPAGVSGEQFF
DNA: TGTGCCACCAGCAGAGAGCCAGCGGGAGTAAGTGGTGAGCAGTTCTTC

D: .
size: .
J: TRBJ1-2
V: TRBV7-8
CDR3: CASSLGAITYGYTF
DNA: TGTGCCAGCAGCTTAGGGGCCATCACCTATGGCTACACCTTC

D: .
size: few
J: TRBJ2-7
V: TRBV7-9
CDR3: CASSLHGLSYEQYF
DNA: TGTGCCAGCAGCCTGCACGGTCTCTCCTACGAGCAGTACTTC

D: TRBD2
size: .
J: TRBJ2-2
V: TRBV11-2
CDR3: CASSQGLAGYGELFF
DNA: TGTGCCAGCAGCCAAGGACTAGCGGGATACGGGGAGCTGTTTTTT

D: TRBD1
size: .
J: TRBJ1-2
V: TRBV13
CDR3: CASSLRTGGSRDGYTF
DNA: TGTGCCAGCAGCTTGCGGACAGGGGGCTCGAGGGATGGCTACACCTTC

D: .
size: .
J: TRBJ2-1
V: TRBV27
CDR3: CASSSRGNNEQFF
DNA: TGTGCCAGCAGTTCCCGGGGGAACAATGAGCAGTTCTTC

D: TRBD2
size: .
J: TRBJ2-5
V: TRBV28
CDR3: CASSDGLAGVETQYF
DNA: TGTGCCAGCAGTGACGGACTAGCGGGAGTGGAGACCCAGTACTTC

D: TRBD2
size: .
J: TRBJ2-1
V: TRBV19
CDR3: CASSVSGRYRDEQFF
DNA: TGTGCCAGTAGTGTAAGCGGGAGGTATAGGGATGAGCAGTTCTTC

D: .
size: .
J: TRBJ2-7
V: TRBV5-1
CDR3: CASSWGLLKDEQYF
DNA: TGCGCCAGCAGCTGGGGACTTCTTAAGGACGAGCAGTACTTC

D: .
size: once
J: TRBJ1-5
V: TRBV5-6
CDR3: CASSSSGAPHSNQPQHF
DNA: TGTGCCAGCAGCTCGTCAGGGGCACCCCATAGCAATCAGCCCCAGCATTTT

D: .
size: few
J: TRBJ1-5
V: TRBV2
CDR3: CASSEGGRARQPQHF
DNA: TGTGCCAGCAGTGAAGGTGGGAGGGCCCGGCAGCCCCAGCATTTT

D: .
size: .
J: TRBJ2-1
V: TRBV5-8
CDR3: CAPPLGARGGDEQFF
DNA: TGTGCCCCCCCCCTCGGGGCTAGAGGGGGTGATGAGCAGTTCTTC

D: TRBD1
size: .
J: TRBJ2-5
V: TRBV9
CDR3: CASSVSGGVKETQYF
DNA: TGTGCCAGCAGCGTATCAGGGGGTGTGAAAGAGACCCAGTACTTC

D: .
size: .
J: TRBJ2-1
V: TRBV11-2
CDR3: CASSLEGSTNNEQFF
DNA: TGTGCCAGCAGCTTAGAAGGTTCGACTAACAATGAGCAGTTCTTC

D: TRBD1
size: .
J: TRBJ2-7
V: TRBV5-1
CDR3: CASSFDGTGISYEQYF
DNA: TGCGCCAGCAGCTTCGACGGGACAGGGATCTCCTACGAGCAGTACTTC